This T cell receptor beta chain derives from a study of shared clonotypes between healthy human individuals. Whole-study results and caveats: Rarefaction revealed incomplete sorted-subset sequencing despite large depth. Sharing across several donors was seen in 4% to 6.5% of naive CD4 clonotypes.

This clone appeared a few times. Its target is not known. The authors loaded around 220 ng DNA, some 32,000 T cell genomes, into sorted-subset replicate PCRs. The table came from immunoSEQ multiplex PCR; TCRdb's copy has only in-frame clones and leaves some out. The sample has millions of clones, more than 85% seen once. This CDR3 comprises 13 residues. V lost 11 bases and J 0 bases, leaving 14 bases between the germline ends. CDR1 LNHDA and CDR2 SQIVND come from the germline V gene (reference sequence). This clonotype was obtained from a man between 18 and 29 years old in good health. Some clones in this sample may be carry-over from other donors' samples. The gene calls are TRBV19 and TRBJ2-7; the D is unclear. Sequencing was performed on naive CD4+ T cells from PBMCs. Indicated subset: CD45RA+ positively selected. The CDR3 loop reads CAGPNTSSYEQYF. DNA for the CDR3: TGTGCCGGGCCCAACACGAGCTCCTACGAGCAGTACTTC.